This TCR beta chain was found in a study of blood T cell repertoires in COVID-19. The V gene end was trimmed by 6 bases and the J gene end by 6 bases; junction bases not matched to a gene: 3. The CDR3 length is 13 residues. Germline V gene sequence: CDR1 SEHNR, CDR2 FQNEAQ (reference sequence). TCRdb keeps only in-frame clones here, not all; method: immunoSEQ multiplex PCR. In the table there are roughly 410,000 clones, roughly 90% of which are singletons. The genes are TRBV7-9 and TRBJ2-2; TRBD2 matches at 8 bases. The sequence derives from a man aged 35-49 years with acute or convalescent COVID-19. Sequencing was performed on peripheral blood. The CDR3 DNA reads as TGTGCCAGCAGTCCCGGGGGGGCCGGGGAGCTGTTTTTT. As protein: CASSPGGAGELFF.